One and the same sample provided the 18 T cell receptor beta chains below, sequenced in a study of T cells in Graves' hyperthyroidism and ophthalmopathy. The TCR beta CDR3 regions underwent amplification using RNA transcripts as the source. During a first-round RT-PCR of the TCR CDR3, the HTBI primer set was used. MiXCR, run by TCRdb on the multiplex PCR reads, gives a single entry per CDR3 protein. This repertoire shows fewer than 750,000 distinct CDR3 sequences, about 15% found once; its top ten account for over 3.5%. The sequenced sample consisted of blood. The receptors were gathered from a woman in her thirties or forties with Graves' ophthalmopathy.

This clonotype has at least ten counts. The chain couples TRBV3-1 to TRBJ2-7; D call uncertain. The CDR3 runs 13 residues. V lost 0 bases, J lost 7 bases, and 10 bases lay in between. Per germline, CDR1 LGHDT and CDR2 YNNKEL (reference sequence). This CDR3 is CASSQDVGMEQYF. The CDR3 DNA reads as TGTGCCAGCAGCCAAGATGTCGGCATGGAGCAGTACTTC.

The chain links TRBV6-2 or TRBV6-3 to TRBJ2-5; 8 bases are a match to TRBD2. The CDR3 consists of 19 residues. Trimming removed 2 bases from V and 1 base from J; junction bases left unmatched: 15. CDR1 MNHEY and CDR2 SVGEGT come from the germline V gene. The CDR3, as DNA: TGTGCCAGCAGTTACCCCCCCGCCGCGACTAGCGTCCTCCAAGAGACCCAGTACTTC. It yields the protein CASSYPPAATSVLQETQYF.

In the case of this clonotype: This may be a read error: a much more frequent sequence differs by one nucleotide. The chain couples TRBV27 to TRBJ2-5; 7 bases align to TRBD1. Per germline, CDR1 MNHEY and CDR2 SMNVEV (reference sequence). This CDR3 spans 15 amino acids. Losses at the gene ends were 4 bases for V and 1 base for J; bases not matched to a gene: 6. The CDR3 protein is CASSSSRQGQETQYF. DNA for the CDR3: TGTGCCAGCAGTTCATCCCGACAGGGCCAAGAGACCCAGTACTTC.

The sample holds many counts of this clonotype. The J gene is TRBJ2-1, the V gene TRBV10-2; TRBD2 agrees at 10 bases. J lost 12 bases, V lost 6 bases, and 8 bases had no gene match. The CDR3 contains 13 residues. Germline values: CDR1 WSHSY, CDR2 SAAADI. DNA for the CDR3: TGCGCCAGCAGGGCTAGCGGGAGTCAGGGGCAGTTCTTC. Its protein is CASRASGSQGQFF.

This clonotype has ten or more counts. The rearrangement joins TRBV27 to TRBJ1-1; possibly TRBD1 for D (6 bases). The V gene's germline CDR1 is MNHEY and CDR2 SMNVEV (reference sequence). The CDR3 loop spans 14 amino acids. Trimming shortened V by 5 bases and J by 4 bases, and 14 bases separated the two germline ends. CDR3 residues: CASSTSRGGTEAFF. Written as DNA, the CDR3 is TGTGCCAGCAGTACCTCCAGGGGTGGCACTGAAGCTTTCTTT.

This clonotype occurred many times. The chain combines TRBV25-1 with TRBJ2-7; D tentatively reads TRBD1 or TRBD2 (9 bases each). The CDR3 extends over 19 amino acids. V dropped 3 bases and J dropped 6 bases, with 30 bases sitting between them. Germline values: CDR1 MGHDK, CDR2 SYGVNS. The CDR3 region has the DNA TGTGCCAGCAGTGAGGGGGGACAGGGAAATTTAGCGGGAGATCGCGAGCAGTACTTC. Translating it yields CASSEGGQGNLAGDREQYF.

This clonotype appeared many times. V is TRBV7-9 and J is TRBJ1-6; the match to TRBD1 covers 9 bases. Germline lookup yields CDR1 SEHNR and CDR2 FQNEAQ (reference sequence). The CDR3 is made up of 16 amino acids. J gave up 7 bases and V 9 bases, and 13 bases lay outside the gene matches. The CDR3 sequence is CARRVTRDRANSPLHF. The DNA of the CDR3 is TGTGCCAGACGAGTGACCCGGGACAGGGCCAATTCACCCCTCCACTTT.

At least ten counts were recorded for this clonotype. The CDR3 reads CASRGGRLNYGYTF. The CDR3 DNA reads TGTGCCAGCAGAGGTGGCAGACTAAACTATGGCTACACCTTC. The chain is built from TRBV2 and TRBJ1-2; no clear D. This CDR3 contains 14 residues. Germline CDR1 and CDR2: SNHLY and FYNNEI. Trimming removed 6 bases at V and 2 bases at J, with 13 bases between.

This clonotype was recorded at least ten times. The chain carries TRBV29-1 and TRBJ1-2; 11 nucleotides match TRBD1. Per the germline V gene, CDR1 is SQVTM and CDR2 is ANQGSEA. V shed 0 bases and J 7 bases; nucleotides not matched to a gene: 7. The CDR3 is 15 residues long. CDR3: CSVEDWGQGEAGYTF. The CDR3 coding sequence is TGCAGCGTTGAAGATTGGGGACAGGGGGAGGCTGGCTACACCTTC.

This clonotype was seen more than once but under ten times. This chain connects TRBV3-1 to TRBJ2-7; TRBD2 might be the D (5 bases). The CDR3 totals 18 residues. Germline CDR1 is LGHDT and CDR2 is YNNKEL (reference sequence). V lost 0 bases to trimming and J lost 2 bases, with 20 bases between them. CDR3 region: CASSQEWASPLHPYEQYF. CDR3 nucleotides: TGTGCCAGCAGCCAAGAATGGGCTAGCCCATTGCATCCCTACGAGCAGTACTTC.

This chain joins TRBV6-1 and TRBJ1-5; D perhaps matches TRBD1 (6 bases). V lost 6 bases and J 7 bases, leaving 19 bases between the germline ends. This CDR3 has 15 amino acids. The V gene's germline CDR1 is MNHNS and CDR2 SASEGT. The CDR3 bases are TGTGCCAGCAGCCCCTGGACAGCGGGCTCCCAGCCCCAGCATTTT. Residues: CASSPWTAGSQPQHF.

This clonotype was seen ten or more times. Being one base from a much bigger clone, this may be a read error. The genes are TRBV30 and TRBJ2-2; tentatively, D is TRBD1 (6 bases). V was cut by 5 bases and J by 2 bases, with 12 bases left in between. Germline V lookup: CDR1 GTSNPN, CDR2 SVGIG (reference sequence). The CDR3 is 14 amino acids. The CDR3 is CAWGSGTNTGELFF. Written as DNA, the CDR3 is TGTGCCTGGGGTTCCGGGACAAACACCGGGGAGCTGTTTTTT.

This clonotype was picked up many times. The chain has TRBV7-9 and TRBJ1-1; a possible D gene is TRBD1 (6 bases). Between the trimmed V and J ends, which lost 7 bases and 1 base, there was a span of 13 bases. The CDR3 sequence is 14 residues long. Germline V lookup: CDR1 SEHNR, CDR2 FQNEAQ (reference sequence). The CDR3 reads CASTNWGQNTEAFF. The DNA for the CDR3 is TGTGCCAGCACCAACTGGGGGCAGAACACTGAAGCTTTCTTT.

This clonotype has at least ten counts. V usage is TRBV27 and J usage is TRBJ2-7; D might be TRBD2 (5 bases). The germline CDR1 and CDR2 sequences are MNHEY and SMNVEV (reference sequence). V lost 4 bases and J lost 3, with 13 bases in between. CDR3 length equals 14 residues. CDR3 in amino acids: CASSSGRRVYEQYF. The CDR3 DNA reads TGTGCCAGCAGTTCGGGGAGAAGGGTCTACGAGCAGTACTTC.

At least ten counts were recorded for this clonotype. The chain carries TRBV11-2 and TRBJ2-2; possible D gene TRBD1, 6 bases. The ends were cut back, 4 bases at V and 7 bases at J, with 13 bases in the middle. The CDR3 covers 14 residues. Germline V gene lookup returns CDR1 SGHAT and CDR2 FQNNGV. CDR3 in DNA: TGTGCCAGCAGCTGGGGGCAGCAGAACGGGGAGCTGTTTTTT. The encoded protein is CASSWGQQNGELFF.

Ten or more counts support this clonotype. The V call is TRBV19, the J call TRBJ2-7; D is ambiguous. This CDR3 spans 15 amino acids. The V gene's germline CDR1 is LNHDA and CDR2 SQIVND (reference sequence). Trimming shortened V by 5 bases and J by 2 bases, and 16 bases separated the two germline ends. The CDR3 DNA sequence: TGTGCCAGTAGTCCAAGTCCTCTAGTTACCTACGAGCAGTACTTC. It is translated as CASSPSPLVTYEQYF.

This clonotype occurred many times. The chain joins TRBV2 to TRBJ1-1, with D perhaps TRBD1 (6 bases). Germline values: CDR1 SNHLY, CDR2 FYNNEI. The CDR3 runs 14 residues. V shed 7 bases and J shed 0 bases, with 12 bases lying between them. For the CDR3, the DNA is TGTGCCAGCAAACAGGGAGGGATGAACACTGAAGCTTTCTTT. It translates to CASKQGGMNTEAFF.

The table lists this clonotype with many counts. The chain combines TRBV5-1 with TRBJ2-5; D gene ambiguous. Germline V gene data show CDR1 as SGHRS and CDR2 as YFSETQ. V was cut by 4 bases and J by 7 bases, with 23 bases left in between. This CDR3 is built from 16 residues. CDR3 DNA sequence: TGCGCCAGCAGCCCCACAGCTGCCACGATGAAAGGGACCCAGTACTTC. It translates to CASSPTAATMKGTQYF.